This T cell receptor beta chain was obtained from a study of human thymus T cells. Profiling relied on immunoSEQ multiplex PCR, and the TCRdb table lists in-frame clones only, not all of them. The repertoire has more than 50,000 clones, 94% of them found once; the top ten carry almost 6%. The CDR3 length is 13 residues. The V end was cut by 3 bases, the J end by 1 base, with 6 bases between. Germline V CDR1 and CDR2: MDHEN, SYDVKM. The chain carries TRBV28 and TRBJ1-1; D not certain. The sequenced sample was blood. The TCR sequence derives from a boy under two years old with a congenital heart defect but otherwise immunologically healthy. In DNA form, the CDR3 reads TGTGCCAGCAGTTTTACACGGAACACTGAAGCTTTCTTT. Its translation: CASSFTRNTEAFF.